This T cell receptor beta chain was documented in a study of blood T cell repertoires in COVID-19. This CDR3 has 16 residues. V was trimmed by 1 base and J by 0 bases, leaving 13 bases between them. CDR1 and CDR2 (germline): SGHRS, YFSETQ. In terms of age and location, participants ranged from roughly 18 to 90 years and lived in under 30 US areas. Clones were sequenced by immunoSEQ multiplex PCR, and TCRdb holds only the in-frame ones, with some missing. The sample holds some 250,000 clones, more than 75% seen once. The gene calls are TRBV5-1 and TRBJ1-1; a weak D match, TRBD1 (5 bases). The sample comprised PBMCs or T cells enriched from blood (not recorded which). The clonotype originates from a woman between 35 and 50 years old with acute COVID-19. CDR3 in amino acids: CASSLSQGQMNTEAFF. The CDR3 DNA reads as TGCGCCAGCAGCTTGTCCCAGGGTCAAATGAACACTGAAGCTTTCTTT.